The rows below give T cell receptor beta chains drawn from one sample of a study of blood T cell repertoires in COVID-19. Profiling relied on immunoSEQ multiplex PCR, and the TCRdb table lists in-frame clones only, not all of them. The sample contains roughly 170,000 clones, about 83% of which appear only once. Material: peripheral blood. The source of these receptors is a woman in her sixties or seventies with COVID-19, enrolled during active disease. Both conserved end residues are part of each CDR3. Clone sizes are given selectively: once, few, many, or a class where the clone is expanded.

cdr3_aa,v_call,j_call,clone_size
CASSGQGDEQYF,TRBV7-9,TRBJ2-7,-
CASSPGGRTEQYF,TRBV23-1,TRBJ2-7,-
CASSLGLGGRNGELFF,TRBV3-1/TRBV3-2,TRBJ2-2,-
CASSFRDRVDGYTF,TRBV5-8,TRBJ1-2,-
CASSPSDRASGYTF,TRBV11-1,TRBJ1-2,once
CASSRQGIDGYTF,TRBV7-9,TRBJ1-2,-
CATSDWDRDGYTF,TRBV24-1,TRBJ1-2,-
CASSPLRQINTEAFF,TRBV18,TRBJ1-1,-
CASSFGDRSSPRGTEAFF,TRBV7-2,TRBJ1-1,-
CAISGTTSGRVYEQFF,TRBV10-3,TRBJ2-1,-
CASGLVLVDGSGTQYF,TRBV12-5,TRBJ2-5,once
CASSPRTGNNEQFF,TRBV18,TRBJ2-1,-
CASSELLQETQYF,TRBV2,TRBJ2-5,-
CAIREDRGTSSSYNEQFF,TRBV10-3,TRBJ2-1,-
CATSRGRGVETQYF,TRBV15,TRBJ2-5,-
CAWSVLQGATEAFF,TRBV30,TRBJ1-1,-
CASSRWYRQETQYF,TRBV11-3,TRBJ2-5,-
CASSPGTSGDTQYF,TRBV7-3,TRBJ2-3,-
CASSFRRQGPTYEQYF,TRBV27,TRBJ2-7,few
CASSRTGSNQPQHF,TRBV6-6,TRBJ1-5,few
CASSYRGQETQYF,TRBV5-6,TRBJ2-5,once
CASSFVQSGANVLTF,TRBV5-1,TRBJ2-6,-
CASSRLDFGGRGFLPQHF,TRBV6-4,TRBJ1-5,-
CASSPETGYGYTF,TRBV3-1/TRBV3-2,TRBJ1-2,once
CASSLSFLRMGQSSDQPQHF,TRBV28,TRBJ1-5,-
CASSLRGTSGTDTQYF,TRBV11-3,TRBJ2-3,-
CAWSPDRDRELFF,TRBV30,TRBJ2-2,-
CASSISGIYEQYF,TRBV7-9,TRBJ2-7,-
CASSLIRTGVQPQHF,TRBV28,TRBJ1-5,-
CASSSGIFWETQYF,TRBV7-2,TRBJ2-5,-
CASSYIRGVLTEQYF,TRBV7-2,TRBJ2-7,-
CASSADEGAGNQPQHF,TRBV6-1,TRBJ1-5,-
CASSRDPRERETQYF,TRBV11-2,TRBJ2-5,-
CATSGQGAYGNTIYF,TRBV15,TRBJ1-3,-
CATSETGEKLFF,TRBV24-1,TRBJ1-4,-
CASSFMAPDTQYF,TRBV5-5,TRBJ2-3,-
CASSAVNEQFF,TRBV2,TRBJ2-1,-
CASSQERRGSPLHF,TRBV3-1/TRBV3-2,TRBJ1-6,-
CASSYRQGAYEQYF,TRBV6-5,TRBJ2-7,-
CAWSVLAGVRDTQYF,TRBV30,TRBJ2-3,-
CATSVAGVSYNEQFF,TRBV24-1,TRBJ2-1,-
CSVGLAMNTEAFF,TRBV29-1,TRBJ1-1,-
CASSPQREGRGEQFF,TRBV3-1/TRBV3-2,TRBJ2-1,-
CASSPLRTAGYSNQPQHF,TRBV6-6,TRBJ1-5,-
CASSMMGAGETQYF,TRBV19,TRBJ2-5,once
CASSSQTSGVNEQFF,TRBV7-3,TRBJ2-1,-
CASSLVEGGYGYTF,TRBV7-2,TRBJ1-2,-
CASTEPTGENGYTF,TRBV28,TRBJ1-2,once
CASSFVGLAGNYEQYF,TRBV28,TRBJ2-7,-
CASSRSATYGYTF,TRBV6-5,TRBJ1-2,-